The clone carrying this TCR beta chain has just a few counts. The antigen is not known. The 5'RACE template-switching step produced TCR cDNA and added a universal primer site and UMIs. TCRdb reprocessed the 5' RACE reads via MiXCR and lists one record per CDR3 protein. The table records approximately 510,000 distinct CDR3 sequences, roughly 22% of them present only once. This record comes from a study of T cells after yellow fever vaccination. V shed 5 bases and J shed 8 bases, with 7 bases lying between them. This CDR3 comprises 10 residues. Germline V gene sequence: CDR1 DFQATT, CDR2 SNEGSKA (reference sequence). Findings and caveats of the study: Subsequent to the booster, the majority of primary-vaccination clones reappeared (96% CD4, around 90% CD8).

The input for sequencing was PBMCs, taken about 21 days after the first yellow fever vaccination. The chain is built from TRBV20-1 and TRBJ2-1; D gene ambiguous. The TCR comes from a man between 18 and 35 years old who received the YFV17D yellow fever vaccine. CDR3 residues: CSAERHEQFF. The CDR3 bases are TGCAGTGCTGAGCGACATGAGCAGTTCTTC.